This TCR beta chain was captured in a study of shared clonotypes between healthy human individuals. CD45RO-negative, CCR7-positively selected cells formed the naive CD8 fraction, excluding terminally differentiated effector memory CD45RA+ cells. Study findings and constraints: Having only a few donors restricted how much genetic and exposure-history diversity was captured.

As regards this clone: The antigen remains unidentified.

V was pared by 6 bases and J by 2 bases, with 8 bases between. Germline V gives CDR1 SQVTM, CDR2 ANQGSEA. The CDR3 sequence is 11 residues long. Sorted-subset replicate PCRs used roughly 210 ng of genomic DNA. This amount corresponded to 30,000 to 35,000 T cell genomes. Produced via immunoSEQ multiplex PCR; TCRdb's table is partial and in-frame only. The sample has around 2,000,000 clones; about 95% are singletons. The sequencing sample was made of naive CD8+ T cells sorted from blood. The chain has TRBV29-1 and TRBJ2-7; D gene ambiguous. The sequence came from a man between 18 and 35 years old in good health. The CDR3 DNA reads TGCAGCGTAACCACCGCCTACGAGCAGTACTTC. As protein: CSVTTAYEQYF.